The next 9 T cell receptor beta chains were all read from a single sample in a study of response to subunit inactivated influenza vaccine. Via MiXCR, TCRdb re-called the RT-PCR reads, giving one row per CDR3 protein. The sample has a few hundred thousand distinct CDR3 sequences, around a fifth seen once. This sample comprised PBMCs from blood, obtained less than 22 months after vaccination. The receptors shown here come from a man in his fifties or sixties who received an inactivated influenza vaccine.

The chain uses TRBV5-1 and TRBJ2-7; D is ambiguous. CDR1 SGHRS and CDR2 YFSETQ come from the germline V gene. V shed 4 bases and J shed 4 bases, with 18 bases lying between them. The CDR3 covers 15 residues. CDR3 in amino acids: CASSPTSGEMYEQYF. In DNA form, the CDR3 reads TGCGCCAGCAGCCCGACATCCGGAGAGATGTACGAGCAGTACTTC. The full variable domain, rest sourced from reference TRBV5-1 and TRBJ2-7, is KAGVTQTPRYLIKTRGQQVTLSCSPISGHRSVSWYQQTPGQGLQFLFEYFSETQRNKGNFPGRFSGRQFSNSRSEMNVSTLELGDSALYLCASSPTSGEMYEQYFGPGTRLTVT.

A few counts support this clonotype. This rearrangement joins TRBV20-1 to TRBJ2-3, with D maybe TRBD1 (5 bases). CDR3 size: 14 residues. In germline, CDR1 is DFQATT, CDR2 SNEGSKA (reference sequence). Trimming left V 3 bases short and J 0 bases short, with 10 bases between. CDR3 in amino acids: CSASWGTSTDTQYF. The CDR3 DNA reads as TGCAGTGCTAGTTGGGGCACTAGCACAGATACGCAGTATTTT.

CDR3 nucleotide sequence: TGTGCCACCAGCAATCCGGGACTAGCATCCACGGAGACCCAGTACTTC. It specifies CATSNPGLASTETQYF. The chain joins TRBV15 to TRBJ2-5; 9 positions match TRBD2. There are 16 residues in the CDR3. Unmatched junction bases numbered 11, after V lost 4 bases and J lost 5 bases. CDR1 LNHNV and CDR2 YYDKDF come from the germline V gene (reference sequence). Supplemented by reference TRBV15 and TRBJ2-5, the full variable domain reads DAMVIQNPRYQVTQFGKPVTLSCSQTLNHNVMYWYQQKSSQAPKLLFHYYDKDFNNEADTPDNFQSRRPNTSFCFLDIRSPGLGDTAMYLCATSNPGLASTETQYFGPGTRLLVL.

The CDR3 loop is CATSRVPGTEQYF. The CDR3 region has the DNA TGTGCCACCAGCAGAGTTCCCGGGACCGAGCAGTACTTC. This chain uses TRBV15 with TRBJ2-7; D possibly uses TRBD1 or TRBD2 (5 bases each). The V and J ends lost 1 base and 6 bases respectively, with 10 bases between them. CDR1 is LNHNV and CDR2 is YYDKDF in the germline V gene (reference sequence). This CDR3 has 13 residues.

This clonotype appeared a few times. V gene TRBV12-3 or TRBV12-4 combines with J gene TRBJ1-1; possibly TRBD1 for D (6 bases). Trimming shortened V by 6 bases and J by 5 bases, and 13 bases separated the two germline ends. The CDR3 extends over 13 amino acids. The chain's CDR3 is CASRIGGRTEAFF. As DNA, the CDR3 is TGTGCCAGCAGAATAGGGGGAAGGACTGAAGCTTTCTTT.

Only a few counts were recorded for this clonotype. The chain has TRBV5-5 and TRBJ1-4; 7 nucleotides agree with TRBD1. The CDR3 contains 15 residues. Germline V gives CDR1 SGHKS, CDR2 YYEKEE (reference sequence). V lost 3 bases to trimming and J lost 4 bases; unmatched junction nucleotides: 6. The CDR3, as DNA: TGTGCCAGCAGCTCCTGGGGGACAGTTAATGAAAAACTGTTTTTT. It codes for CASSSWGTVNEKLFF.

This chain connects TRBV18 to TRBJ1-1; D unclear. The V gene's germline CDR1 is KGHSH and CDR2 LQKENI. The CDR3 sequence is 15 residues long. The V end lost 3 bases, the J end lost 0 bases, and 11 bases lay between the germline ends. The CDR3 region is CASSPVATMNTEAFF. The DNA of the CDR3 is TGTGCCAGCTCACCGGTTGCGACTATGAACACTGAAGCTTTCTTT.

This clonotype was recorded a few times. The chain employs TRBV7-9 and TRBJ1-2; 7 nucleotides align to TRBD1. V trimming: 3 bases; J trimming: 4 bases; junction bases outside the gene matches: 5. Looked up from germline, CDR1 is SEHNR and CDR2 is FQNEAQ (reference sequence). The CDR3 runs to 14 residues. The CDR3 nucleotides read TGTGCCAGCAGCTTTCTACAGGGGCCCTATGGCTACACCTTC. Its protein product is CASSFLQGPYGYTF.

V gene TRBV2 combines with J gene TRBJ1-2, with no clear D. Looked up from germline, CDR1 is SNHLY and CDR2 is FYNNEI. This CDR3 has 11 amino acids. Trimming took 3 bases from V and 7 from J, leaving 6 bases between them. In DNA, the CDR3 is TGTGCCAGCAGTGAGGGTGCTGGCTACACCTTC. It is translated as CASSEGAGYTF.